The 32 T cell receptor beta chains given below trace back to one sample, sequenced in a study of shared clonotypes between healthy human individuals. Naive CD8 cells, CD45RO-negative and positively selected for CCR7, excluded terminally differentiated effector memory CD45RA+ cells. Profiled with immunoSEQ multiplex PCR; TCRdb holds only in-frame clones, not every one. The top ten hold 0.9% to 1.3% of the sample, which has some 2.1 million clones, about 95% seen once. Sequencing used naive CD8+ T cells sorted from blood. The origin of the receptors is a man aged 18 to 29 in good health.

The chain employs TRBV19 and TRBJ2-3, with TRBD2 as a possible D gene (6 bases). Between the trimmed V and J ends, which lost 1 base and 2 bases, there was a span of 10 bases. The CDR3 runs 15 residues. The V gene's germline CDR1 is LNHDA and CDR2 SQIVND (reference sequence). This CDR3 is CASSIAGANTDTQYF. Written as DNA, the CDR3 is TGTGCCAGTAGTATAGCGGGAGCTAACACAGATACGCAGTATTTT. Looking up the rest from reference TRBV19 and TRBJ2-3 gives the full variable domain: DGGITQSPKYLFRKEGQNVTLSCEQNLNHDAMYWYRQDPGQGLRLIYYSQIVNDFQKGDIAEGYSVSREKKESFPLTVTSAQKNPTAFYLCASSIAGANTDTQYFGPGTRLTVL.

This chain connects TRBV15 to TRBJ2-7; 9 nucleotides line up with TRBD1. There are 13 residues in the CDR3. J gave up 6 bases and V 8 bases, and 8 bases lay outside the gene matches. Per germline, CDR1 LNHNV and CDR2 YYDKDF (reference sequence). The CDR3 sequence: CATGQGISPEQYF. CDR3 sequence (DNA): TGTGCCACCGGACAGGGGATCTCCCCCGAGCAGTACTTC.

This clone was seen just once. The chain combines TRBV7-9 with TRBJ2-5; D may be TRBD1 (6 bases). This CDR3 contains 13 residues. V lost 5 bases and J lost 5, with 12 bases in between. Germline CDR1 and CDR2: SEHNR and FQNEAQ (reference sequence). The CDR3 sequence: CASSQGLGETQYF. The CDR3 region has the DNA TGTGCCAGCAGCCAGGGGTTGGGGGAGACCCAGTACTTC.

The chain joins TRBV27 to TRBJ2-7; 8 nucleotides match TRBD1. J lost 3 bases, V lost 6 bases, and 10 bases had no gene match. CDR3 length: 15 amino acids. In germline, CDR1 is MNHEY, CDR2 SMNVEV (reference sequence). The CDR3 nucleotides read TGTGCCAGCAGCTTAATTACAGGGGGTCACTACGAGCAGTACTTC. Amino acid sequence: CASSLITGGHYEQYF.

The chain joins TRBV7-6 to TRBJ1-1; D may be TRBD1 (5 bases). CDR1 SGHVS and CDR2 FNYEAQ come from the germline V gene. The ends were cut back, 4 bases at V and 4 bases at J, with 10 bases in the middle. The CDR3 extends over 13 amino acids. The CDR3 nucleotides are TGTGCCAGCAGCTCCAGACAGCCCACTGAAGCTTTCTTT. It encodes CASSSRQPTEAFF.

For this clone: The limits of the CDR3 on the DNA are not certain, so only TCRdb's listed CDR3 is given. The chain uses TRBV9 and TRBJ2-1; the DNA was not compared with TRBD2, the D call given in the table. Per the germline V gene, CDR1 is SGDLS and CDR2 is YYNGEE. The CDR3 sequence runs 13 residues, both termini included. This CDR3 is CASSVGSGTPSLF.

On this clone itself: Distinct nucleotide sequences in the sample also encode this CDR3. The chain joins TRBV28 to TRBJ1-5, with D possibly TRBD1 on 6 matching bases. Germline CDR1 is MDHEN and CDR2 is SYDVKM. The CDR3 is made up of 12 amino acids. V was trimmed by 5 bases and J by 5 bases, leaving 7 bases between them. The CDR3 sequence is CASSGGYQPQHF. DNA of the CDR3: TGTGCCAGCAGTGGGGGCTATCAGCCCCAGCATTTT.

As to this clone: At the DNA level, this CDR3 is encoded by other sequences in the same sample as well. V is TRBV5-1 and J is TRBJ2-7; TRBD1 matches 10 bases. The length of the CDR3 is 14 residues. Germline-derived CDR1 and CDR2 are SGHRS and YFSETQ. Trimming removed 3 bases from V and 3 bases from J; junction bases left unmatched: 3. The CDR3 loop is CASSSGTGVYEQYF. CDR3 DNA: TGCGCCAGCAGCTCAGGGACAGGGGTCTACGAGCAGTACTTC.

The chain carries TRBV27 and TRBJ2-5, with TRBD1 matching over 7 bases. CDR1 is MNHEY and CDR2 is SMNVEV in the germline V gene (reference sequence). The CDR3 has 15 residues. V was pared by 6 bases and J by 5 bases, with 12 bases of the junction left unmatched. The CDR3 here is CASSTIRQGGETQYF. As DNA, the CDR3 is TGTGCCAGCAGCACAATCAGACAGGGCGGGGAGACCCAGTACTTC.

The V and J genes are TRBV4-1 and TRBJ2-3, with 7 bases that match TRBD2. The germline V gene encodes CDR1 MGHRA and CDR2 YSYEKL. The CDR3 spans 17 residues. Unmatched junction bases numbered 13, after V lost 2 bases and J lost 5 bases. CDR3: CASSQSPSGSLQDTQYF. For the CDR3, the DNA is TGCGCCAGCAGCCAATCGCCTAGCGGCTCCTTACAAGATACGCAGTATTTT.

This clone came up once. The chain has TRBV5-1 and TRBJ2-1; 8 nucleotides line up with TRBD2. J lost 7 bases, V lost 3 bases, and 18 bases had no gene match. This CDR3 comprises 18 residues. Germline assignment: CDR1 SGHRS and CDR2 YFSETQ. The CDR3 nucleotides are TGCGCCAGCAGCTCCCCCCGGGGGGCGGGGGGCCCTTTAAATGAGCAGTTCTTC. It specifies CASSSPRGAGGPLNEQFF.

The chain recombines TRBV4-1 with TRBJ2-1; either TRBD1 or TRBD2 may supply D (5 bases each). The germline V and J ends were trimmed by 3 bases and 1 base, with 13 bases remaining between them. This CDR3 comprises 16 residues. Germline V gene data show CDR1 as MGHRA and CDR2 as YSYEKL. CDR3 coding DNA: TGCGCCAGCAGCCAGGGGGTAGGGGTATCCTACAATGAGCAGTTCTTC. Its translation is CASSQGVGVSYNEQFF.

This clone was recorded only once. The chain employs TRBV5-8 and TRBJ2-7; D is undetermined. Germline V gene lookup returns CDR1 SGHTS and CDR2 YDEGEE. V was shortened by 4 bases and J by 2 bases, with 19 bases between the two germline ends. This CDR3 is built from 16 residues. This chain's CDR3 is CASSNGDGFLAYEQYF. CDR3 DNA sequence: TGTGCCAGCAGCAATGGGGATGGGTTTTTGGCCTACGAGCAGTACTTC.

The V and J genes are TRBV4-3 and TRBJ2-3; no clear D gene. Trimming removed 2 bases at V and 6 bases at J, with 12 bases between. This CDR3 contains 14 residues. Germline loops: CDR1 LGHNA, CDR2 YSLEER. The CDR3 nucleotides read TGCGCCAGCAGCCAAATAGCCAAAAGGGATACGCAGTATTTT. This gives the protein CASSQIAKRDTQYF.

The V and J genes are TRBV4-1 and TRBJ2-3, with D tentatively TRBD2 (6 bases). The germline V and J ends were trimmed by 1 base and 4 bases, with 18 bases remaining between them. From germline, CDR1 is MGHRA and CDR2 YSYEKL. CDR3 length: 17 amino acids. CDR3 DNA sequence: TGCGCCAGCAGCCAAGGAGGGACTCCAGAGGCCGCAGATACGCAGTATTTT. It translates to CASSQGGTPEAADTQYF.

CDR3 nucleotide sequence: TGCGCCAGCAGCCAAGGCCGGACAGTGAACCCCTACGAGCAGTACTTC. Translation gives CASSQGRTVNPYEQYF. This chain links TRBV4-3 with TRBJ2-7; possibly TRBD1 for D (6 bases). This CDR3 has 16 amino acids. CDR1 is LGHNA, CDR2 YSLEER, per germline. The V and J ends lost 1 base and 2 bases respectively, with 15 bases between them.

The CDR3 sequence: CASSLQGEGTNEKLFF. DNA for the CDR3: TGCGCCAGCAGCCTTCAGGGGGAGGGGACTAATGAAAAACTGTTTTTT. The rearrangement joins TRBV4-1 to TRBJ1-4; TRBD1 agrees at 7 bases. Germline V gene data show CDR1 as MGHRA and CDR2 as YSYEKL. This CDR3 has 16 residues. V trimming: 4 bases; J trimming: 2 bases; junction bases outside the gene matches: 7.

The rearrangement uses TRBV11-3 and TRBJ1-2; 10 bases map to TRBD1. CDR1 and CDR2 (germline): SGHNT, YENEEA. The CDR3 has 13 amino acids. V was pared by 4 bases and J by 8 bases, with 4 bases of the junction left unmatched. The CDR3 loop is CASSSDRGVGYTF. As DNA, the CDR3 is TGTGCCAGCAGCTCGGACAGGGGGGTAGGCTACACCTTC.

The CDR3, as DNA: TGCGCCAGCAGCCAAGAAGGCCCGGGCGAAAAACTGTTTTTT. It translates to CASSQEGPGEKLFF. The chain uses TRBV4-1 and TRBJ1-4; D not resolved. Trimming left V 0 bases short and J 8 bases short, with 10 bases between. Germline CDR1 is MGHRA and CDR2 is YSYEKL. The CDR3 covers 14 residues.

Notes on this clone: The identical CDR3 is also encoded by other nucleotide sequences in the sample. The chain joins TRBV27 to TRBJ2-7; D gene ambiguous. The V end was cut by 4 bases, the J end by 4 bases, with 11 bases between. Germline V gene sequence: CDR1 MNHEY, CDR2 SMNVEV (reference sequence). The CDR3 extends over 13 amino acids. The DNA of the CDR3 is TGTGCCAGCAGTTACCGGGTCTCTTACGAGCAGTACTTC. Its protein product is CASSYRVSYEQYF.

This chain links TRBV27 with TRBJ1-2; D possibly corresponds to TRBD1 (6 bases). This CDR3 has 16 residues. The V and J ends lost 5 bases and 1 base respectively, with 17 bases between them. The germline CDR1 and CDR2 sequences are MNHEY and SMNVEV (reference sequence). The CDR3 region is CASSPSQGKLNYGYTF. CDR3 DNA: TGTGCCAGCAGTCCTTCACAGGGAAAACTTAACTATGGCTACACCTTC.

The CDR3 protein is CASSSRTGGIYEQYF. CDR3 DNA sequence: TGTGCCAGCAGCTCGCGGACAGGGGGGATCTACGAGCAGTACTTC. V usage is TRBV11-3 and J usage is TRBJ2-7; TRBD1 aligns across 10 bases. Trimming took 4 bases from V and 3 from J; bases not matched to a gene: 6. This CDR3 comprises 15 residues. Per the germline V gene, CDR1 is SGHNT and CDR2 is YENEEA.

This rearrangement joins TRBV6-5 to TRBJ1-2, with 10 bases identical to TRBD1. CDR1 is MNHEY, CDR2 SVGAGI, per germline. This CDR3 has 15 residues. J was trimmed by 2 bases and V by 5 bases; bases with no gene match: 5. The CDR3 DNA sequence: TGTGCCAGCAGTGGGGAGACAGGGGGCAACTATGGCTACACCTTC. This sequence encodes CASSGETGGNYGYTF.

The chain carries TRBV5-6 and TRBJ2-7; D not certain. Germline V lookup: CDR1 SGHDT, CDR2 YYEEEE. V lost 0 bases and J lost 3, with 13 bases in between. The CDR3 totals 15 residues. The CDR3 bases are TGTGCCAGCAGCTTGGGGTCAGTACTGATCTACGAGCAGTACTTC. This translates into CASSLGSVLIYEQYF.

The CDR3 region is CSAEGVDSTGELFF. The CDR3 nucleotides read TGCAGCGCCGAAGGAGTGGACAGCACCGGGGAGCTGTTTTTT. This rearrangement joins TRBV29-1 to TRBJ2-2; tentatively, D is TRBD1 (6 bases). Germline CDR1 and CDR2: SQVTM and ANQGSEA. The CDR3 has 14 amino acids. V was cut by 7 bases and J by 4 bases, with 16 bases left in between.

This clone was counted a single time. The chain employs TRBV28 and TRBJ1-4; D call uncertain. V was pared by 3 bases and J by 1 base, with 12 bases between. The germline gives CDR1 MDHEN, CDR2 SYDVKM. This CDR3 is built from 16 residues. CDR3 in amino acids: CASSFWHIETNEKLFF. As DNA, the CDR3 is TGTGCCAGCAGTTTCTGGCATATTGAAACTAATGAAAAACTGTTTTTT.

For the CDR3, the DNA is TGTGCCAGCAGGTCCGCGGAGAGTGTTGGAAACACCATATATTTT. It yields the protein CASRSAESVGNTIYF. The chain employs TRBV7-9 and TRBJ1-3; D unclear. The CDR3 length is 15 residues. Trimming removed 6 bases at V and 3 bases at J, with 15 bases between. Per the germline V gene, CDR1 is SEHNR and CDR2 is FQNEAQ (reference sequence).

This chain uses TRBV29-1 with TRBJ2-1, with TRBD2 matching over 9 bases. With 3 bases clipped from V and 5 bases from J, the junction kept 5 bases outside the gene matches. The CDR3 has 14 amino acids. Germline CDR1 and CDR2: SQVTM and ANQGSEA. CDR3 DNA sequence: TGCAGCGTTGAGGGACTAGCCTACCACAATGAGCAGTTCTTC. It translates to CSVEGLAYHNEQFF.

The chain carries TRBV27 and TRBJ2-7, with 12 bases lining up with TRBD2. CDR3 length: 14 amino acids. V trimming: 6 bases; J trimming: 5 bases; junction bases outside the gene matches: 5. Germline CDR1 is MNHEY and CDR2 is SMNVEV (reference sequence). CDR3 residues: CASSQTSGGHEQYF. The CDR3 DNA sequence: TGTGCCAGCAGCCAGACTAGCGGGGGCCACGAGCAGTACTTC.

This chain connects TRBV4-1 to TRBJ1-2; no definite D call. The V end was cut by 4 bases, the J end by 3 bases, with 12 bases between. The CDR3 is 14 amino acids. Germline V gene sequence: CDR1 MGHRA, CDR2 YSYEKL. CDR3 nucleotide sequence: TGCGCCAGCAGCCGAACCCCCGGGGACTATGGCTACACCTTC. This gives the protein CASSRTPGDYGYTF.

The chain is built from TRBV13 and TRBJ2-7, with 7 bases lining up with TRBD2. CDR3 length: 14 amino acids. Germline V CDR1 and CDR2: PRHDT, FYEKMQ (reference sequence). Trimming removed 6 bases from V and 0 bases from J; junction bases left unmatched: 5. CDR3 sequence reads: CASRPSGSSYEQYF. The CDR3 DNA sequence: TGTGCCAGCAGGCCTAGCGGTAGCTCCTACGAGCAGTACTTC. The full variable domain, rest sourced from reference TRBV13 and TRBJ2-7, is AAGVIQSPRHLIKEKRETATLKCYPIPRHDTVYWYQQGPGQDPQFLISFYEKMQSDKGSIPDRFSAQQFSDYHSELNMSSLELGDSALYFCASRPSGSSYEQYFGPGTRLTVT.

V usage is TRBV5-1 and J usage is TRBJ1-5; D is possibly TRBD1 (6 bases). The germline CDR1 and CDR2 sequences are SGHRS and YFSETQ. V was shortened by 0 bases and J by 5 bases, with 12 bases between the two germline ends. The length of the CDR3 is 15 residues. The CDR3 protein is CASSLGGRRDQPQHF. Here the CDR3 DNA reads TGCGCCAGCAGCTTGGGGGGGCGACGGGATCAGCCCCAGCATTTT.